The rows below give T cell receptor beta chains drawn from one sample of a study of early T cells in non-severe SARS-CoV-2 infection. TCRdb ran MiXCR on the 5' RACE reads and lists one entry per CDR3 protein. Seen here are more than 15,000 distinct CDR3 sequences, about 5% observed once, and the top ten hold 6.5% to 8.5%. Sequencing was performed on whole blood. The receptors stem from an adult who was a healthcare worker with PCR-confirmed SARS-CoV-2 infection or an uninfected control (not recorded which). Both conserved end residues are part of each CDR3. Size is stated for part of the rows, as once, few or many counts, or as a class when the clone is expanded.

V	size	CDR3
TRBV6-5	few	CASSYDRARGYTF
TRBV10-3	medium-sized	CAISAADTQYF
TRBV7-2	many	CASSLAGTSGRKNIQYF
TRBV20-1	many	CSASITTSGPQKTQYF
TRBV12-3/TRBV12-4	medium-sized	CASSLGPGEFF
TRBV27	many	CASKAGDYQETQYF
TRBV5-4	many	CASSPGLAIFEQFF
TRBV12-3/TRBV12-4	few	CASSLEGQGGAFF
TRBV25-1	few	CASSKASGRASEQFF
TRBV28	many	CASSFRAQPQHF
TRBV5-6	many	CASSLLAGADTQYF
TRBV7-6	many	CASSSTYNEQFF
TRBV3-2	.	CASSQGQTFNYGYTF
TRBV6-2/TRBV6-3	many	CASSPGRIGTEAFF
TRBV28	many	CASSPHTGSSGANVLTF
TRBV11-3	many	CASSSGAYNEQFF
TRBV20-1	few	CSAMPGSSYNEQFF
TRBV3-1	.	CASSQPSLRGNEQFF
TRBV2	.	CASSGQNTGELFF
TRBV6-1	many	CASSELGAFTDTQYF
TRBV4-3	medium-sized	CASSQGGSLRGELFF
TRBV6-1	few	CASPGLLGTGELFF
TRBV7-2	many	CASSPVYLGIQYF
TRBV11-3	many	CASSSGQEAADTQYF
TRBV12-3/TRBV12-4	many	CASTGSGRENIQYF
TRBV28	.	CASRETRSTYNEQFF
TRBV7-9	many	CASSLGTGELFF
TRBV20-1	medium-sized	CSVQGGGTEAFF
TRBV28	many	CASTSGVYEQYF
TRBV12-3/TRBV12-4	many	CASSLLGRVSTDTQYF
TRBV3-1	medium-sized	CASRPDRSGANVLTF
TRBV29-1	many	CSVGGRMNTEAFF
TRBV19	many	CASSIGTGANYGYTF
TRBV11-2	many	CASSSRTSGRYNNEQFF
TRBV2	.	CASRPGRTEQYF
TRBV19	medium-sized	CASSILHSYNEQFF
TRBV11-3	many	CASSPGHEEETQYF
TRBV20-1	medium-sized	CSARDQGPEQYF
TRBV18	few	CASSPEGLATNNEQFF
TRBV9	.	CASSPTQGSNEKLFF
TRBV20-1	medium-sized	CSARPSQRPGQNSPLHF
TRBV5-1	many	CASRPGPHTDTQYF
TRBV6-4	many	CASSDSMGHSNEQFF
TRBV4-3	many	CASSQDYGEEVFNEQFF
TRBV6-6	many	CASTADVRGSPLHF
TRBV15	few	CATSRDGGGREKLFF
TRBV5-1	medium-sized	CASSLDGGLETQYF
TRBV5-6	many	CASSHQGLDRGYTF
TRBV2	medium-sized	CASSADSSSADTQYF
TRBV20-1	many	CSAIDKDGYNEQFF
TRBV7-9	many	CASSSSGGTPYEKLFF
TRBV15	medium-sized	CATSRAPGRNQPQHF
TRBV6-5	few	CASRLHSVADTQYF
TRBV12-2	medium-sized	CASRLKMSPHEQYF
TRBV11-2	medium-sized	CASSLESLAGTPYEQYF